This T cell receptor (beta chain) was identified in a study of OX40 agonist ivuxolimab in advanced cancers. Study context: Ivuxolimab was administered intravenously to patients at 0.01 to 10 mg/kg every 2 weeks. Aged roughly 23 to 90 with a mean of about 63 years, they were approximately 79% male. Study-wide points: The study observed clonal expansion of CD4+ and CD8+ blood T cells by week 6 at 0.1 to 3.0 mg/kg.

Any history of autoimmune disease or systemic immunosuppression disqualified patients. In regard to this clone: Its antigen is currently unknown.

V lost 4 bases and J 2 bases, leaving 10 bases between the germline ends. CDR3 size: 14 residues. The germline CDR1 and CDR2 sequences are SGHNT and YENEEA. Generated by immunoSEQ multiplex PCR, the TCRdb table keeps only in-frame clones and is missing some. The sample includes around 26,000 clones, roughly 90% of them seen just once. The rearrangement joins TRBV11-3 to TRBJ2-3, with D possibly TRBD1 on 6 matching bases. The sequence came from an adult with an advanced solid tumor such as melanoma, head and neck, liver or kidney cancer. The sample in question was CD4+ or CD8+ T cells sorted from blood, obtained in a trial of the OX40 agonist ivuxolimab. The CDR3 spells CASSSQGPTDTQYF. CDR3 DNA: TGTGCCAGCAGCTCCCAGGGGCCCACAGATACGCAGTATTTT.